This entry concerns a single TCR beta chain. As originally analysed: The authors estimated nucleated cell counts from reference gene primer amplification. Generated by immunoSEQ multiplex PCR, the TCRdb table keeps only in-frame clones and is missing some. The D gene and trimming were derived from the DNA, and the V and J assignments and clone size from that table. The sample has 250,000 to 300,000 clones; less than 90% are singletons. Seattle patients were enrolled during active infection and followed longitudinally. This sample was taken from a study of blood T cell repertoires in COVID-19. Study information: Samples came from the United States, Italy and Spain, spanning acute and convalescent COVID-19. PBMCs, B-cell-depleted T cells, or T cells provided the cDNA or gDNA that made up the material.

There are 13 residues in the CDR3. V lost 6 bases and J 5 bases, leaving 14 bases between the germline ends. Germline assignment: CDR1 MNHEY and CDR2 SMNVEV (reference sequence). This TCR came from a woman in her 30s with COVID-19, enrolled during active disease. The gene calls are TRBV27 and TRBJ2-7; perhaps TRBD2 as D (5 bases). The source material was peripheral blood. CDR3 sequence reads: CASRLTRVNEQYF. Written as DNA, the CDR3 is TGTGCCAGCAGGCTGACGAGGGTCAACGAGCAGTACTTC.